Below, one TCR beta chain is given with its context. The CDR3 contains 15 residues. With V trimmed by 4 bases and J by 6 bases, 6 bases remained unmatched. The data derive from a study of patients and donors after allogeneic stem cell transplantation. A single record per CDR3 protein comes from TCRdb applying MiXCR to the RT-PCR reads. The sample carries about 960,000 distinct CDR3 sequences, over 15% recorded once. Input material: blood, either unsorted or a sorted T cell fraction (not recorded which). The receptor's source is a human donor who was either an allogeneic HSCT recipient or a stem cell or donor lymphocyte infusion donor (not recorded which). It is not recorded whose cells these are; they may come from a transplant donor. The V call is TRBV12-3 or TRBV12-4, the J call TRBJ2-2; 9 positions match TRBD1. This CDR3 reads CASSSKRTGAGELFF. In nucleotides, the CDR3 is TGTGCCAGCAGTTCCAAAAGGACAGGGGCCGGGGAGCTGTTTTTT.